These T cell receptor beta chains were read from a single sample in a study of CD8+ T cells in alopecia areata. Assay: immunoSEQ multiplex PCR; the TCRdb copy retains only in-frame clones and omits some. The table shows about 140,000 clones, with about 60% occurring only once. The sample here was CD4+ T cells sorted from blood, taken at week 0. Receptor source: a human donor with alopecia areata. CDR3s include the opening cysteine and the closing phenylalanine or tryptophan. The D gene is left open where the match is weak. Some rows have no size entry. The others give once, few or many, or a class for an expanded clone.

clone size: NA
J gene: TRBJ2-3
D gene: NA
V gene: TRBV20-1
CDR3 protein: CSARLADTQYF
CDR3 DNA: TGCAGTGCGCGACTAGCAGATACGCAGTATTTT

clone size: NA
J gene: TRBJ2-7
D gene: NA
V gene: TRBV7-2
CDR3 protein: CASSLARTTEYEQYF
CDR3 DNA: TGTGCCAGCAGCTTAGCACGGACTACTGAATACGAGCAGTACTTC

clone size: few
J gene: TRBJ2-5
D gene: TRBD2
V gene: TRBV11-2
CDR3 protein: CASSLDGGGQETQYF
CDR3 DNA: TGTGCCAGCAGCTTAGATGGGGGGGGACAAGAGACCCAGTACTTC

clone size: NA
J gene: TRBJ1-6
D gene: NA
V gene: TRBV4-1
CDR3 protein: CASSQDSGGLVWSPLHF
CDR3 DNA: TGCGCCAGCAGCCAAGATAGTGGGGGCCTTGTTTGGTCACCCCTCCACTTT

clone size: NA
J gene: TRBJ1-5
D gene: NA
V gene: TRBV27
CDR3 protein: CASSSTGGSGDSNQPQHF
CDR3 DNA: TGTGCCAGCAGTTCTACTGGTGGGTCTGGGGATAGCAATCAGCCCCAGCATTTT

clone size: once
J gene: TRBJ2-7
D gene: NA
V gene: TRBV11-3
CDR3 protein: CASSLAFRAAYEQYF
CDR3 DNA: TGTGCCAGCAGCTTAGCTTTCCGGGCCGCCTACGAGCAGTACTTC

clone size: NA
J gene: TRBJ2-2
D gene: NA
V gene: TRBV4-3
CDR3 protein: CASSLGTGTGELFF
CDR3 DNA: TGCGCCAGCAGCCTTGGGACGGGCACCGGGGAGCTGTTTTTT

clone size: NA
J gene: TRBJ2-7
D gene: TRBD1
V gene: TRBV29-1
CDR3 protein: CSARDREKGYF
CDR3 DNA: TGCAGCGCCAGGGACAGGGAGAAGGGGTACTTC

clone size: NA
J gene: TRBJ1-5
D gene: NA
V gene: TRBV23-1
CDR3 protein: CASSQSRGPSVEHF
CDR3 DNA: TGCGCCAGCAGTCAGTCCCGTGGGCCCAGCGTAGAGCATTTT

clone size: NA
J gene: TRBJ2-2
D gene: NA
V gene: TRBV4-1
CDR3 protein: CASSQVLARNTGELFF
CDR3 DNA: TGCGCCAGCAGCCAGGTGCTAGCGCGTAACACCGGGGAGCTGTTTTTT

clone size: few
J gene: TRBJ2-7
D gene: TRBD1
V gene: TRBV7-2
CDR3 protein: CASSLAQGYEQYF
CDR3 DNA: TGTGCCAGCAGCTTAGCACAGGGGTACGAGCAGTACTTC

clone size: NA
J gene: TRBJ1-2
D gene: TRBD1
V gene: TRBV30
CDR3 protein: CACTDRGGYTF
CDR3 DNA: TGTGCCTGTACGGACAGGGGTGGCTACACCTTC

clone size: NA
J gene: TRBJ1-3
D gene: NA
V gene: TRBV11-3
CDR3 protein: CASSLGGQSGNTIYF
CDR3 DNA: TGTGCCAGCAGCTTAGGTGGACAGTCTGGAAACACCATATATTTT

clone size: NA
J gene: TRBJ2-5
D gene: TRBD2
V gene: TRBV7-2
CDR3 protein: CASSVAGWYQETQYF
CDR3 DNA: TGTGCCAGCAGCGTAGCGGGGTGGTACCAAGAGACCCAGTACTTC

clone size: few
J gene: TRBJ2-5
D gene: TRBD2
V gene: TRBV5-1
CDR3 protein: CASSSGGDFDETQYF
CDR3 DNA: TGCGCCAGCAGCTCTGGGGGGGACTTCGACGAGACCCAGTACTTC

clone size: NA
J gene: TRBJ1-1
D gene: NA
V gene: TRBV7-9
CDR3 protein: CASSPAGNTEAFF
CDR3 DNA: TGTGCCAGCAGCCCGGCGGGGAACACTGAAGCTTTCTTT

clone size: NA
J gene: TRBJ1-4
D gene: NA
V gene: TRBV4-1
CDR3 protein: CASSQVSTATNEKLFF
CDR3 DNA: TGCGCCAGCAGCCAAGTGAGCACCGCAACTAATGAAAAACTGTTTTTT

clone size: NA
J gene: TRBJ2-5
D gene: NA
V gene: TRBV29-1
CDR3 protein: CSFVGGQNQETQYF
CDR3 DNA: TGCAGCTTCGTTGGGGGACAAAATCAAGAGACCCAGTACTTC

clone size: NA
J gene: TRBJ1-3
D gene: NA
V gene: TRBV29-1
CDR3 protein: CSVEEGAGNTIYF
CDR3 DNA: TGCAGCGTTGAAGAGGGGGCTGGAAACACCATATATTTT

clone size: few
J gene: TRBJ1-1
D gene: NA
V gene: TRBV29-1
CDR3 protein: CSVQGLLNTEAFF
CDR3 DNA: TGCAGCGTTCAAGGACTTTTGAACACTGAAGCTTTCTTT

clone size: NA
J gene: TRBJ1-2
D gene: TRBD1
V gene: TRBV5-1
CDR3 protein: CASSPGQTNYGYTF
CDR3 DNA: TGCGCCAGCAGCCCGGGACAGACAAACTATGGCTACACCTTC

clone size: NA
J gene: TRBJ2-3
D gene: NA
V gene: TRBV29-1
CDR3 protein: CSARRDSTDTQYF
CDR3 DNA: TGCAGCGCCAGAAGGGACAGCACAGATACGCAGTATTTT

clone size: few
J gene: TRBJ2-1
D gene: TRBD2
V gene: TRBV9
CDR3 protein: CASSVALSGGTLANEQFF
CDR3 DNA: TGTGCCAGCAGCGTAGCACTTAGCGGGGGGACTCTCGCCAATGAGCAGTTCTTC

clone size: NA
J gene: TRBJ2-6
D gene: NA
V gene: TRBV4-3
CDR3 protein: CASTRMGTGANVLTF
CDR3 DNA: TGCGCCAGCACCCGGATGGGGACTGGGGCCAACGTCCTGACTTTC

clone size: NA
J gene: TRBJ2-5
D gene: NA
V gene: TRBV2
CDR3 protein: CASTLPDVGKTQYF
CDR3 DNA: TGTGCCAGCACCTTACCCGACGTGGGAAAGACCCAGTACTTC

clone size: few
J gene: TRBJ2-5
D gene: NA
V gene: TRBV6-5
CDR3 protein: CASSSAETQYF
CDR3 DNA: TGTGCCAGCAGTTCGGCGGAGACCCAGTACTTC

clone size: once
J gene: TRBJ2-3
D gene: TRBD2
V gene: TRBV4-3
CDR3 protein: CASSQGGTSPADTQYF
CDR3 DNA: TGCGCCAGCAGCCAAGGCGGGACTAGCCCCGCAGATACGCAGTATTTT

clone size: once
J gene: TRBJ2-1
D gene: NA
V gene: TRBV30
CDR3 protein: CAWTPNRGGEQFF
CDR3 DNA: TGTGCCTGGACCCCCAATCGGGGTGGGGAGCAGTTCTTC

clone size: NA
J gene: TRBJ2-5
D gene: NA
V gene: TRBV7-8
CDR3 protein: CASSSRGSGETQYF
CDR3 DNA: TGTGCCAGCAGCTCTCGGGGCAGTGGGGAGACCCAGTACTTC

clone size: NA
J gene: TRBJ1-1
D gene: NA
V gene: TRBV7-2
CDR3 protein: CASSRDRGMNTEAFF
CDR3 DNA: TGTGCCAGCAGCAGGGATAGGGGAATGAACACTGAAGCTTTCTTT

clone size: few
J gene: TRBJ1-2
D gene: NA
V gene: TRBV2
CDR3 protein: CASRATGQSGYTF
CDR3 DNA: TGTGCCAGCAGGGCAACAGGGCAGAGTGGCTACACCTTC

clone size: NA
J gene: TRBJ2-7
D gene: NA
V gene: TRBV9
CDR3 protein: CASSPRLSSYEQYF
CDR3 DNA: TGTGCCAGCAGCCCGCGTTTGAGCTCCTACGAGCAGTACTTC

clone size: few
J gene: TRBJ1-5
D gene: NA
V gene: TRBV5-1
CDR3 protein: CASSLGGMNQPQHF
CDR3 DNA: TGCGCCAGCAGCTTGGGGGGGATGAATCAGCCCCAGCATTTT

clone size: NA
J gene: TRBJ1-3
D gene: NA
V gene: TRBV29-1
CDR3 protein: CSVKGVGNTIYF
CDR3 DNA: TGCAGCGTTAAGGGGGTCGGGAACACCATATATTTT

clone size: NA
J gene: TRBJ2-7
D gene: NA
V gene: TRBV2
CDR3 protein: CASSEADRNRDF
CDR3 DNA: TGTGCCAGCAGTGAAGCGGACAGAAACCGGGACTTC

clone size: NA
J gene: TRBJ1-2
D gene: NA
V gene: TRBV15
CDR3 protein: CATSRDLTAGNYGYTF
CDR3 DNA: TGTGCCACCAGCAGAGACCTAACCGCAGGGAACTATGGCTACACCTTC

clone size: NA
J gene: TRBJ1-2
D gene: TRBD1
V gene: TRBV5-6
CDR3 protein: CASSFTGTANYGYTF
CDR3 DNA: TGTGCCAGCAGCTTCACCGGGACAGCTAACTATGGCTACACCTTC

clone size: NA
J gene: TRBJ2-1
D gene: TRBD1
V gene: TRBV6-1
CDR3 protein: CASSLGTGVINEQFF
CDR3 DNA: TGTGCCAGCAGTTTGGGGACAGGGGTTATCAATGAGCAGTTCTTC

clone size: NA
J gene: TRBJ2-7
D gene: NA
V gene: TRBV10-3
CDR3 protein: CAIRQNYEQYF
CDR3 DNA: TGTGCCATCAGACAGAACTACGAGCAGTACTTC

clone size: few
J gene: TRBJ2-2
D gene: TRBD2
V gene: TRBV14
CDR3 protein: CASSRFQRGQTGELFF
CDR3 DNA: TGTGCCAGCAGCCGCTTCCAGCGGGGGCAGACCGGGGAGCTGTTTTTT

clone size: NA
J gene: TRBJ1-2
D gene: TRBD1
V gene: TRBV2
CDR3 protein: CASRGDSPYGYTF
CDR3 DNA: TGTGCCAGCAGGGGGGACAGCCCCTATGGCTACACCTTC

clone size: NA
J gene: TRBJ1-5
D gene: NA
V gene: TRBV30
CDR3 protein: CAWSVSVNQPQHF
CDR3 DNA: TGTGCCTGGAGTGTATCTGTTAATCAGCCCCAGCATTTT

clone size: NA
J gene: TRBJ1-1
D gene: NA
V gene: TRBV2
CDR3 protein: CASNEGMNTEAFF
CDR3 DNA: TGTGCCAGCAACGAGGGCATGAACACTGAAGCTTTCTTT

clone size: NA
J gene: TRBJ2-5
D gene: TRBD1
V gene: TRBV10-3
CDR3 protein: CAISGPRGLEMETQYF
CDR3 DNA: TGTGCCATCAGTGGGCCGAGGGGGCTGGAGATGGAGACCCAGTACTTC

clone size: NA
J gene: TRBJ2-1
D gene: NA
V gene: TRBV7-2
CDR3 protein: CASSPRVSYNEQFF
CDR3 DNA: TGTGCCAGCAGCCCCCGTGTATCCTACAATGAGCAGTTCTTC

clone size: once
J gene: TRBJ2-1
D gene: NA
V gene: TRBV4-1
CDR3 protein: CASSRRPDGDEQFF
CDR3 DNA: TGCGCCAGCAGCCGTCGGCCCGATGGCGATGAGCAGTTCTTC

clone size: NA
J gene: TRBJ2-7
D gene: TRBD1
V gene: TRBV27
CDR3 protein: CASSLGRDRGNEQYF
CDR3 DNA: TGTGCCAGCAGTTTAGGCAGGGACAGGGGAAACGAGCAGTACTTC

clone size: NA
J gene: TRBJ2-4
D gene: NA
V gene: TRBV5-1
CDR3 protein: CASSLGQNIQYF
CDR3 DNA: TGCGCCAGCAGCTTGGGACAGAACATTCAGTACTTC

clone size: few
J gene: TRBJ1-2
D gene: NA
V gene: TRBV6-5
CDR3 protein: CASRPTGTENYGYTF
CDR3 DNA: TGTGCCAGCCGACCTACCGGGACGGAGAACTATGGCTACACCTTC

clone size: NA
J gene: TRBJ1-2
D gene: NA
V gene: TRBV11-3
CDR3 protein: CASSATTVAGGYTF
CDR3 DNA: TGTGCCAGCAGCGCGACTACAGTAGCGGGTGGCTACACCTTC

clone size: NA
J gene: TRBJ1-2
D gene: NA
V gene: TRBV7-9
CDR3 protein: CASSRITGINYGYTF
CDR3 DNA: TGTGCCAGCAGCCGGATTACAGGAATTAACTATGGCTACACCTTC

clone size: NA
J gene: TRBJ2-7
D gene: TRBD1
V gene: TRBV29-1
CDR3 protein: CSVADRGYEQYF
CDR3 DNA: TGCAGCGTTGCGGACAGGGGCTACGAGCAGTACTTC

clone size: once
J gene: TRBJ1-1
D gene: NA
V gene: TRBV29-1
CDR3 protein: CSVVVQGTAEAFF
CDR3 DNA: TGCAGCGTTGTCGTCCAGGGAACGGCTGAAGCTTTCTTT

clone size: NA
J gene: TRBJ2-1
D gene: TRBD2
V gene: TRBV29-1
CDR3 protein: CSVYPGLAGSYNEQFF
CDR3 DNA: TGCAGCGTTTACCCAGGACTAGCGGGCTCCTACAATGAGCAGTTCTTC

clone size: NA
J gene: TRBJ2-1
D gene: NA
V gene: TRBV19
CDR3 protein: CASSMGLVGGSYNEQFF
CDR3 DNA: TGTGCCAGTAGTATGGGACTCGTCGGAGGGTCGTACAATGAGCAGTTCTTC

clone size: NA
J gene: TRBJ1-2
D gene: NA
V gene: TRBV19
CDR3 protein: CATDAGEANYGYTF
CDR3 DNA: TGTGCCACCGATGCGGGGGAAGCTAACTATGGCTACACCTTC

clone size: NA
J gene: TRBJ1-5
D gene: NA
V gene: TRBV2
CDR3 protein: CASSGLDLITAQHF
CDR3 DNA: TGTGCCAGCAGTGGGCTGGACCTGATTACGGCCCAGCATTTT

clone size: few
J gene: TRBJ1-1
D gene: TRBD1
V gene: TRBV27
CDR3 protein: CASSYLQGATEAFF
CDR3 DNA: TGTGCCAGCAGTTACTTGCAGGGGGCCACTGAAGCTTTCTTT

clone size: few
J gene: TRBJ2-1
D gene: TRBD1
V gene: TRBV27
CDR3 protein: CASRATGVNEQFF
CDR3 DNA: TGTGCCAGCAGGGCAACAGGGGTAAATGAGCAGTTCTTC

clone size: NA
J gene: TRBJ2-3
D gene: TRBD1
V gene: TRBV7-2
CDR3 protein: CASSFPGGWTDTQYF
CDR3 DNA: TGTGCCAGCAGCTTCCCAGGGGGATGGACAGATACGCAGTATTTT